This T cell receptor beta chain was sequenced for a study of cytotoxic CD8 clonotypes in ibrutinib-treated CLL. General study points: Clonality was elevated at ibrutinib response and had returned toward baseline at progression. Pretreatment clonality was elevated relative to age-matched healthy donors and paralleled circulating CD8+ T-cell counts.

This clone was seen many times. Antigen: not known. Investigators sought sequencing depths of between 1 in 200,000 and 1 in 1 million T cells. The data were produced by immunoSEQ multiplex PCR, yet TCRdb's version contains in-frame clones alone and is incomplete. Altogether about 140,000 clones are present, 75% to 80% being singletons, with the ten largest covering roughly 4.7%. The CDR3 has 16 residues. V lost 0 bases, J lost 15 bases, and 14 bases stayed unmatched. Germline V lookup: CDR1 SGHKS, CDR2 YYEKEE (reference sequence). This receptor was obtained from a human donor with chronic lymphocytic leukemia. Sample: PBMCs, taken after 24 months of ibrutinib treatment. This chain connects TRBV5-5 to TRBJ2-1; 11 bases are shared with TRBD2. CDR3 sequence: CASSLGGLAGGPWWFF. The CDR3 DNA reads as TGTGCCAGCAGCTTGGGGGGTCTAGCGGGAGGCCCCTGGTGGTTCTTC.